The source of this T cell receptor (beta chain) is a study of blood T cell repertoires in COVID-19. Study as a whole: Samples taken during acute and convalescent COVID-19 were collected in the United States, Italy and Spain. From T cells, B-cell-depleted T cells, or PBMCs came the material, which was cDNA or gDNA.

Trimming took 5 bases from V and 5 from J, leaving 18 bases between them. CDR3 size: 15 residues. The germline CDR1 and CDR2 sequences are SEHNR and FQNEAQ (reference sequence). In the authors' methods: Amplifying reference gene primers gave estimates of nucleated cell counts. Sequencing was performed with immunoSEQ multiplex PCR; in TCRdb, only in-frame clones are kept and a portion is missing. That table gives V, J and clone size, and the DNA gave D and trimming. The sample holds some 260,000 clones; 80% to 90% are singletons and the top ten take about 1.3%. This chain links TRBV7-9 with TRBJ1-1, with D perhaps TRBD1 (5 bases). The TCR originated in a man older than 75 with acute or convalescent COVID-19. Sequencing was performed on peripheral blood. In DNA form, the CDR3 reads TGTGCCAGCAGCCCTACCCAGGGCCTAGGGACTGAAGCTTTCTTT. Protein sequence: CASSPTQGLGTEAFF.